These 4 T cell receptor beta chains originate from one sample sequenced in a study of OX40 agonist ivuxolimab in advanced cancers. Here immunoSEQ multiplex PCR was the method, and the copy in TCRdb shows in-frame clones only, minus some. Of about 76,000 clones listed, 85% to 90% were seen once; the top ten hold roughly 13%. Material: CD4+ or CD8+ T cells sorted from blood, obtained in a trial of the OX40 agonist ivuxolimab. The receptors here all came from an adult with an advanced solid tumor such as melanoma, head and neck, liver or kidney cancer.

J is TRBJ2-1 and V is TRBV7-3; 7 nucleotides line up with TRBD1. V lost 4 bases, J lost 6 bases, and 3 bases stayed unmatched. The CDR3 runs to 13 residues. The V gene's germline CDR1 is SGHTA and CDR2 FQGTGA. The CDR3 spells CASSSYRGNEQFF. The CDR3 DNA reads as TGTGCCAGCAGCTCCTACAGGGGCAATGAGCAGTTCTTC.

This clone was recorded a few times. The chain uses TRBV9 and TRBJ2-7; TRBD2 matches 13 bases. The CDR3 sequence is 14 residues long. Trimming took 4 bases from V and 7 from J; bases not matched to a gene: 5. Germline V gene lookup returns CDR1 SGDLS and CDR2 YYNGEE. Here the CDR3 DNA reads TGTGCCAGCAGCCCTTGGGGACTAGCGGGAGAGCAGTACTTC. Its protein product is CASSPWGLAGEQYF.

The V gene is TRBV7-3, the J gene TRBJ2-2; D not certain. The V end was cut by 1 base, the J end by 8 bases, with 2 bases between. The CDR3 runs to 11 residues. The germline V gene encodes CDR1 SGHTA and CDR2 FQGTGA. CDR3 amino acids: CASSLNGELFF. CDR3 sequence (DNA): TGTGCCAGCAGCTTAAATGGGGAGCTGTTTTTT.

Of note for this clone: The same CDR3 also results from other DNA sequences found in this sample. This chain uses TRBV9 with TRBJ2-7; 10 positions agree with TRBD2. With 3 bases clipped from V and 2 bases from J, the junction kept 5 bases outside the gene matches. This CDR3 contains 15 residues. Germline V gives CDR1 SGDLS, CDR2 YYNGEE. CDR3 residues: CASSGGLAETYEQYF. CDR3 DNA sequence: TGTGCCAGCAGCGGAGGACTAGCGGAGACCTACGAGCAGTACTTC.